This T cell receptor beta chain was retrieved from a study of blood T cells in healthy people across ages. Alongside a J-beta primer mix, a sample-barcoded 5' primer served in a second PCR lasting about 7 to 11 cycles. Via MiXCR, TCRdb re-called the 5' RACE reads, giving one row per CDR3 protein. The sample consists of nearly 800,000 distinct CDR3 sequences, approximately 53% of them appearing once. Total RNA extracted from each sample amounted to at least 5.5 micrograms. The specimen was blood. The sequence was obtained from a middle-aged man in good health.

CDR3 sequence reads: CASSLGGTIRADTEAFF. In DNA form, the CDR3 reads TGCGCCAGCAGCTTGGGTGGGACAATCCGCGCGGACACTGAAGCTTTCTTT. The chain links TRBV5-1 to TRBJ1-1; the D gene is possibly TRBD1 (6 bases). Deletions cut 0 bases from V and 3 bases from J, with 18 bases between. The CDR3 covers 17 residues. The germline gives CDR1 SGHRS, CDR2 YFSETQ.